These 29 T cell receptor beta chains came from one sample sequenced in a study of cytomegalovirus exposure and HLA in healthy donors. Sequencing was performed with immunoSEQ multiplex PCR; in TCRdb, only in-frame clones are kept and a portion is missing. In the table there are under 400,000 clones, 80% to 90% of which are singletons. Specimen: PBMCs. The receptors stem from a woman younger than 30 in good health and CMV-seronegative.

The chain links TRBV19 to TRBJ2-7, with 9 bases that match TRBD1. The length of the CDR3 is 14 residues. Germline V gene lookup returns CDR1 LNHDA and CDR2 SQIVND (reference sequence). Unmatched junction bases numbered 7, after V lost 7 bases and J lost 3 bases. This CDR3 is CASKRGTGRYEQYF. CDR3 in DNA: TGTGCCAGTAAACGGGGGACAGGGCGCTACGAGCAGTACTTC. Variable domain in full (rest from reference TRBV19 and TRBJ2-7): DGGITQSPKYLFRKEGQNVTLSCEQNLNHDAMYWYRQDPGQGLRLIYYSQIVNDFQKGDIAEGYSVSREKKESFPLTVTSAQKNPTAFYLCASKRGTGRYEQYFGPGTRLTVT.

Only one count was recorded for this clone. The same CDR3 is also encoded by other DNA sequences in this sample. This chain joins TRBV18 and TRBJ1-1; tentative D call: TRBD1 (6 bases). The CDR3 extends over 14 amino acids. The germline CDR1 and CDR2 sequences are KGHSH and LQKENI. Trimming pared 3 bases from V and 0 bases from J, leaving 8 bases between. The CDR3 sequence is CASSPGTMNTEAFF. Written as DNA, the CDR3 is TGTGCCAGCTCACCCGGGACAATGAACACTGAAGCTTTCTTT.

The count of this clone is one. V and J are TRBV5-4 and TRBJ1-1, with D maybe TRBD1 (5 bases). Germline V CDR1 and CDR2: SGHNT, YYREEE (reference sequence). The CDR3 consists of 13 residues. Trimming stripped 4 bases from V and 2 bases from J, with 9 bases between. CDR3 loop: CASSGAFNTEAFF. CDR3 nucleotides: TGTGCCAGCAGCGGGGCCTTCAACACTGAAGCTTTCTTT.

This chain connects TRBV7-2 to TRBJ2-1; the match to TRBD1 covers 8 bases. The CDR3 covers 13 residues. Germline CDR1 SGHTA, CDR2 FQGNSA. The V and J ends lost 5 bases and 10 bases, in that order; junction bases with no gene match: 7. CDR3 protein: CASSIDRGDEQFF. The DNA of the CDR3 is TGTGCCAGCAGCATCGACAGGGGAGACGAGCAGTTCTTC.

The rearrangement uses TRBV6-1 and TRBJ1-5, with D unclear. This CDR3 comprises 14 residues. Germline-derived CDR1 and CDR2 are MNHNS and SASEGT. The V gene lost 5 bases and the J gene lost 2 bases, with 10 bases spanning the gap. Here the CDR3 DNA reads TGTGCCAGCAGTCCCATGCGTGGCAATCAGCCCCAGCATTTT. Encoded protein: CASSPMRGNQPQHF.

The V and J genes are TRBV6-1 and TRBJ1-5; no definite D call. This CDR3 spans 16 amino acids. The germline V gene encodes CDR1 MNHNS and CDR2 SASEGT. Trimming removed 1 base from V and 2 bases from J, with 12 bases in between. The CDR3 DNA follows: TGTGCCAGCAGTGAAGTATCCGGGAGGGGCAATCAGCCCCAGCATTTT. Translated, it gives CASSEVSGRGNQPQHF.

This CDR3 reads CAWGRDSPLHF. The CDR3 DNA reads as TGTGCCTGGGGGCGAGATTCACCCCTCCACTTT. This chain links TRBV30 with TRBJ1-6, with unresolved D. Germline-derived CDR1 and CDR2 are GTSNPN and SVGIG (reference sequence). The CDR3 length is 11 residues. V lost 5 bases and J lost 8, with 7 bases in between.

This chain joins TRBV27 and TRBJ2-7, with 7 bases aligning to TRBD1. Germline CDR1 and CDR2: MNHEY and SMNVEV (reference sequence). V shed 2 bases and J 3 bases; nucleotides not matched to a gene: 1. CDR3 length equals 13 residues. The CDR3 loop is CASSLGDSYEQYF. The CDR3 DNA is TGTGCCAGCAGTTTAGGGGACAGCTACGAGCAGTACTTC.

The sample holds one count of this clone. The chain joins TRBV30 to TRBJ1-5; the D is unclear. This CDR3 is built from 14 residues. Deletions cut 0 bases from V and 0 bases from J, with 6 bases between. Germline V CDR1 and CDR2: GTSNPN, SVGIG (reference sequence). The CDR3 bases are TGTGCCTGGAGTGTCCGACTTAGCAATCAGCCCCAGCATTTT. This codes for CAWSVRLSNQPQHF.

This clone came up a few times. The rearrangement uses TRBV6-5 and TRBJ1-1; possible D gene TRBD1, 6 bases. Trimming stripped 0 bases from V and 0 bases from J, with 11 bases between. Germline V gene lookup returns CDR1 MNHEY and CDR2 SVGAGI. This CDR3 contains 16 residues. CDR3: CASSYSNRELNTEAFF. For the CDR3, the DNA is TGTGCCAGCAGTTACTCGAACAGGGAACTGAACACTGAAGCTTTCTTT.

About this clone: Just one base apart from a much larger clone, this may be a read error. The chain is built from TRBV6-1 and TRBJ2-3; D unclear. The V end lost 5 bases, the J end lost 2 bases, and 2 bases lay between the germline ends. CDR3 length: 11 amino acids. Looked up from germline, CDR1 is MNHNS and CDR2 is SASEGT. The CDR3 reads CASSHTDTQYF. CDR3 DNA: TGTGCCAGCAGTCACACAGATACGCAGTATTTT.

Here the CDR3 DNA reads TGTGCCAGCAGTGATCAGCAAGAGACCCAGTACTTC. This encodes CASSDQQETQYF. The gene calls are TRBV6-1 and TRBJ2-5; no clear D gene. The CDR3 runs to 12 residues. Between the trimmed V and J ends, which lost 3 bases and 2 bases, there was a span of 4 bases. Germline loops: CDR1 MNHNS, CDR2 SASEGT.

This chain uses TRBV30 with TRBJ2-2; D unclear. The V gene lost 5 bases and the J gene lost 5 bases, with 6 bases spanning the gap. The CDR3 totals 11 residues. Germline V CDR1 and CDR2: GTSNPN, SVGIG (reference sequence). The CDR3 is CAWGHTGELFF. The CDR3 bases are TGTGCCTGGGGCCATACCGGGGAGCTGTTTTTT.

The chain combines TRBV7-9 with TRBJ2-3, with D possibly being TRBD2 (5 bases). The CDR3 runs to 16 residues. Deletions cut 5 bases from V and 0 bases from J, with 15 bases between. CDR1 is SEHNR and CDR2 is FQNEAQ in the germline V gene (reference sequence). CDR3 nucleotides: TGTGCCAGCAGCCCGCCTCAGCGGTTGAGCACAGATACGCAGTATTTT. It yields the protein CASSPPQRLSTDTQYF. Using reference TRBV7-9 and TRBJ2-3 for the parts outside the CDR3, the full variable domain is DTGVSQNPRHKITKRGQNVTFRCDPISEHNRLYWYRQTLGQGPEFLTYFQNEAQLEKSRLLSDRFSAERPKGSFSTLEIQRTEQGDSAMYLCASSPPQRLSTDTQYFGPGTRLTVL.

This clone appeared a single time. The V call is TRBV5-6, the J call TRBJ1-5; D gene ambiguous. Looked up from germline, CDR1 is SGHDT and CDR2 is YYEEEE. The CDR3 is made up of 18 amino acids. Trimming took off 1 base at V and 0 bases at J, with 17 bases between the two ends. Written as DNA, the CDR3 is TGTGCCAGCAGCTTGACTGGCGGCAGACTAAATAGCAATCAGCCCCAGCATTTT. It translates to CASSLTGGRLNSNQPQHF.

This sequence joins TRBV27 and TRBJ2-2; D possibly corresponds to TRBD2 (6 bases). The CDR3 contains 13 residues. The germline CDR1 and CDR2 sequences are MNHEY and SMNVEV (reference sequence). The CDR3 protein is CGVGGWNTGELFF. DNA of the CDR3: TGTGGGGTGGGAGGTTGGAACACCGGGGAGCTGTTTTTT.

The chain joins TRBV29-1 to TRBJ2-7; 8 nucleotides agree with TRBD2. Germline V lookup: CDR1 SQVTM, CDR2 ANQGSEA. The CDR3 totals 15 residues. V gave up 6 bases and J gave up 2 bases; unmatched junction bases: 12. CDR3 region: CSVELTGLGPYEQYF. The CDR3 DNA sequence: TGCAGCGTAGAACTAACGGGACTAGGCCCCTACGAGCAGTACTTC.

V and J are TRBV7-9 and TRBJ1-2; TRBD1 matches at 7 bases. The ends lost 3 bases at V and 2 bases at J; junction bases unmatched: 6. The CDR3 extends over 15 amino acids. Germline-derived CDR1 and CDR2 are SEHNR and FQNEAQ (reference sequence). CDR3 residues: CASSFGGGSNYGYTF. CDR3 in DNA: TGTGCCAGCAGCTTTGGAGGGGGCTCAAACTATGGCTACACCTTC.

J is TRBJ2-3 and V is TRBV6-1; weak D call: TRBD2 (5 bases). CDR1 and CDR2 from the germline V gene are MNHNS and SASEGT. CDR3 length: 13 amino acids. V lost 7 bases and J lost 4, with 12 bases in between. The CDR3 region is CASIRGSADTQYF. Here the CDR3 DNA reads TGTGCCAGCATCCGGGGAAGCGCAGATACGCAGTATTTT.

The J gene is TRBJ2-1, the V gene TRBV15; D perhaps matches TRBD2 (5 bases). The CDR3 length is 13 residues. The germline gives CDR1 LNHNV, CDR2 YYDKDF (reference sequence). Trimming took 3 bases from V and 7 from J, leaving 10 bases between them. The CDR3: CATSSLSGNEQFF. The CDR3 DNA follows: TGTGCCACCAGCAGTCTCAGCGGAAATGAGCAGTTCTTC.

The J gene is TRBJ2-3, the V gene TRBV6-4; 12 bases map to TRBD1. The CDR3 is made up of 16 amino acids. With 2 bases clipped from V and 4 bases from J, the junction kept 4 bases outside the gene matches. CDR1 and CDR2 from the germline V gene are MRHNA and SNTAGT. In DNA, the CDR3 is TGTGCCAGCAGTGACCTTGGGACAGGGGGCCCAGATACGCAGTATTTT. It codes for CASSDLGTGGPDTQYF.

The chain combines TRBV7-9 with TRBJ1-6; 7 nucleotides agree with TRBD1. The germline gives CDR1 SEHNR, CDR2 FQNEAQ (reference sequence). The trim removed 1 base at V and 10 bases at J, leaving 7 bases unmatched. The CDR3 covers 15 residues. CDR3 in amino acids: CASSLGYRGPSPLHF. Here the CDR3 DNA reads TGTGCCAGCAGCTTAGGTTACAGGGGTCCCTCACCCCTCCACTTT.

V is TRBV19 and J is TRBJ2-7; 12 bases map to TRBD2. The ends lost 3 bases at V and 4 bases at J; junction bases unmatched: 1. The CDR3 consists of 14 residues. The germline gives CDR1 LNHDA, CDR2 SQIVND (reference sequence). The CDR3 nucleotides read TGTGCCAGTAGTATCACTAGCGGGAGGTACGAGCAGTACTTC. It codes for CASSITSGRYEQYF. The entire variable domain, with the rest obtained from reference TRBV19 and TRBJ2-7, is as follows: DGGITQSPKYLFRKEGQNVTLSCEQNLNHDAMYWYRQDPGQGLRLIYYSQIVNDFQKGDIAEGYSVSREKKESFPLTVTSAQKNPTAFYLCASSITSGRYEQYFGPGTRLTVT.

The V gene is TRBV7-9, the J gene TRBJ1-1, with D perhaps TRBD1 (6 bases). The germline V gene has CDR1 SEHNR and CDR2 FQNEAQ (reference sequence). V gave up 5 bases and J gave up 3 bases, with 16 bases separating them. CDR3 size: 15 residues. The chain's CDR3 is CASSPGGPGDTEAFF. The CDR3, as DNA: TGTGCCAGCAGCCCTGGGGGCCCCGGGGACACTGAAGCTTTCTTT.

With respect to this clone: Sequence at one end of the junction differs from germline and may be a read error. The chain uses TRBV2 and TRBJ2-7, with TRBD1 as a possible D gene (8 bases). This CDR3 comprises 9 residues. Germline V gene data show CDR1 as SNHLY and CDR2 as FYNNEI. The CDR3 region has the DNA TGTGCCAGCAGTACAGGGGGGGACTTC. Protein: CASSTGGDF.

V is TRBV13 and J is TRBJ1-4, with 7 bases that match TRBD1. The CDR3 loop spans 14 amino acids. The J segment lost 8 bases and the V segment lost 6 bases, leaving 9 bases of the junction unmatched. Germline loops: CDR1 PRHDT, CDR2 FYEKMQ (reference sequence). CDR3 DNA: TGTGCCAGCAGTCACGGGACAGATCGAGAAAAACTGTTTTTT. Its translation is CASSHGTDREKLFF.

The chain couples TRBV28 to TRBJ2-7, with a weak D call TRBD2 (5 bases). Trimming stripped 6 bases from V and 1 base from J, with 13 bases between. The CDR3 covers 14 residues. Germline V gene data show CDR1 as MDHEN and CDR2 as SYDVKM. The CDR3 DNA reads as TGTGCCAGCAGACCTCCGGGAACTTCCTACGAGCAGTACTTC. This codes for CASRPPGTSYEQYF.

This chain joins TRBV7-7 and TRBJ2-1; 9 nucleotides agree with TRBD1. This CDR3 region has 15 residues. Germline loops: CDR1 SSHAT, CDR2 FNYEAQ (reference sequence). V lost 6 bases, J lost 10 bases, and 13 bases stayed unmatched. The CDR3 coding sequence is TGTGCCAGCAGTTCCACACCGGGACAGGGCGGAGAGCAGTTCTTC. Translation gives CASSSTPGQGGEQFF.

The V gene is TRBV5-1, the J gene TRBJ2-3; TRBD1 is a possible D gene (6 bases). V was pared by 6 bases and J by 0 bases, with 11 bases between. The CDR3 contains 14 residues. Looked up from germline, CDR1 is SGHRS and CDR2 is YFSETQ. CDR3 sequence (DNA): TGCGCCAGCAAACAGGGCAGTAGCACAGATACGCAGTATTTT. Protein sequence: CASKQGSSTDTQYF.